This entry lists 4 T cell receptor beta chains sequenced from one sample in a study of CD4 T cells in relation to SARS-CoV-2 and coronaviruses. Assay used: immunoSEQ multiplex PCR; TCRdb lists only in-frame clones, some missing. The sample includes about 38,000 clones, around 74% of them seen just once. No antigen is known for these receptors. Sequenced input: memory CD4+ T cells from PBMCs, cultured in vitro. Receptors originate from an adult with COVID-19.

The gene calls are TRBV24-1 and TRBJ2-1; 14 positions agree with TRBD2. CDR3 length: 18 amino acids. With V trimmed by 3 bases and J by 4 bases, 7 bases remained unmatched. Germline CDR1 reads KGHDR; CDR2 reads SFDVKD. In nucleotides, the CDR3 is TGTGCCACCAGTGATCCCGGGACTAGCGGGAGCAGTTACAATGAGCAGTTCTTC. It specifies CATSDPGTSGSSYNEQFF.

CDR3 nucleotide sequence: TGTGCCAGCAGTCTGTACCGGGACCTCTACGAGCAGTACTTC. Its translation is CASSLYRDLYEQYF. The chain is built from TRBV28 and TRBJ2-7, with D perhaps matching TRBD1 or TRBD2 (5 bases each). Trimming left V 5 bases short and J 3 bases short, with 14 bases between. Germline CDR1 reads MDHEN; CDR2 reads SYDVKM. The CDR3 runs 14 residues.

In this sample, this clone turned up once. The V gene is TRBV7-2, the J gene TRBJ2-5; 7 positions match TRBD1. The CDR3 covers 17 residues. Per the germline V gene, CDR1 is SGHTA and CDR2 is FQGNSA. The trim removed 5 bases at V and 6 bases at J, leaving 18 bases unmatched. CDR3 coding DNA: TGTGCCAGCAGCAACCGGGACAGACAAACACGATTGAAGACCCAGTACTTC. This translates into CASSNRDRQTRLKTQYF.

The CDR3 sequence is CASSLSGSYNSPLHF. CDR3 nucleotides: TGTGCCAGCAGCTTATCGGGCTCCTATAATTCACCCCTCCACTTT. The V and J genes are TRBV11-2 and TRBJ1-6; D ambiguous. Germline CDR1 is SGHAT and CDR2 is FQNNGV. V lost 2 bases, J lost 0 bases, and 5 bases lay in between. The CDR3 totals 15 residues. The complete variable domain, with remaining parts taken from reference TRBV11-2 and TRBJ1-6, reads EAGVAQSPRYKIIEKRQSVAFWCNPISGHATLYWYQQILGQGPKLLIQFQNNGVVDDSQLPKDRFSAERLKGVDSTLKIQPAKLEDSAVYLCASSLSGSYNSPLHFGNGTRLTVT.